Following are 10 T cell receptor beta chains from one sample sequenced in a study of T cells in Graves' hyperthyroidism and ophthalmopathy. Amplification of TCR beta CDR3 regions used RNA as the template. Carried out on the TCR CDR3, a first-round RT-PCR used the HTBI primer set. TCRdb re-derived calls from the multiplex PCR reads in MiXCR, one entry per CDR3 protein. The data contain approximately 620,000 distinct CDR3 sequences, approximately 15% of them singletons. Sequenced material: blood. The source of these receptors is a woman aged 40 to 50 with Graves' ophthalmopathy.

This clonotype was seen more than once but under ten times. This clone may be a read error of a much larger clone one base away. This chain links TRBV28 with TRBJ2-7, with 8 bases aligning to TRBD1. CDR1 and CDR2 (germline): MDHEN, SYDVKM. The V and J ends lost 7 bases and 0 bases, in that order; junction bases with no gene match: 11. The CDR3 is made up of 16 amino acids. CDR3 region: CASKGTRTGSSYEQYF. As DNA, the CDR3 is TGTGCCAGCAAGGGCACCAGGACAGGGAGCTCCTACGAGCAGTACTTC.

Ten or more counts support this clonotype. One junction end disagrees with the germline gene, perhaps due to a read error. The genes are TRBV18 and TRBJ2-1; no definite D call. Germline V gene data show CDR1 as KGHSH and CDR2 as LQKENI. The CDR3 spans 13 residues. The DNA for the CDR3 is TGTGCCAGCTCACTTTACTTGAACAATGAACAGTTCTTC. It translates to CASSLYLNNEQFF.

This clonotype appeared a few times. The rearrangement joins TRBV3-1 to TRBJ2-5; 9 bases are shared with TRBD2. The junction had 14 bases not matched to a gene; V was cut back by 0 bases and J by 6 bases. Germline CDR1 LGHDT, CDR2 YNNKEL (reference sequence). The CDR3 is 18 residues long. The CDR3 region is CASSQEGELAGAFKTQYF. The CDR3 DNA sequence: TGTGCCAGCAGCCAAGAAGGAGAATTAGCGGGAGCTTTTAAGACCCAGTACTTC.

This clonotype was counted many times. This rearrangement joins TRBV11-2 to TRBJ2-1, with 10 bases that match TRBD1. Germline assignment: CDR1 SGHAT and CDR2 FQNNGV. This CDR3 is built from 13 residues. V trimming: 4 bases; J trimming: 9 bases; junction bases outside the gene matches: 3. CDR3 DNA: TGTGCCAGCAGCTCGGGACAGGGGACTGAGCAGTTCTTC. Amino acids: CASSSGQGTEQFF.

This clonotype was observed many times. The genes are TRBV2 and TRBJ1-5, with D unclear. In germline, CDR1 is SNHLY, CDR2 FYNNEI. CDR3 length: 14 residues. Deletions cut 3 bases from V and 5 bases from J, with 11 bases between. The CDR3 protein is CASSEMVDDQPQHF. CDR3 bases: TGTGCCAGCAGTGAGATGGTGGATGATCAGCCCCAGCATTTT.

This clonotype was seen repeatedly, ten times or more. The genes are TRBV28 and TRBJ2-5, with D perhaps matching TRBD2 (5 bases). Trimming took off 4 bases at V and 4 bases at J, with 7 bases between the two ends. Germline lookup yields CDR1 MDHEN and CDR2 SYDVKM. CDR3 length equals 12 residues. CDR3 sequence reads: CASSSGRETQYF. The CDR3 nucleotides read TGTGCCAGCAGTTCGGGGAGAGAGACCCAGTACTTC.

This clonotype appeared many times. The CDR3, as DNA: TGTGCCAGCAGCTTCGGGCGACAGGTCGGGGCTTTCTTT. Encoded protein: CASSFGRQVGAFF. The chain employs TRBV11-1 and TRBJ1-1, with D perhaps matching TRBD1 (6 bases). Trimming cost V 3 bases and J 11 bases, with 16 bases left between them. This CDR3 region has 13 residues. CDR1 is SGHAT, CDR2 FQDESV, per germline (reference sequence).

This clonotype has a count of ten or more. This chain connects TRBV7-9 to TRBJ1-1, with D tentatively TRBD1 (5 bases). Germline-derived CDR1 and CDR2 are SEHNR and FQNEAQ (reference sequence). The CDR3 totals 14 residues. The V gene lost 5 bases and the J gene lost 3 bases, with 13 bases spanning the gap. The CDR3 spells CASSTQGEHTEAFF. In DNA form, the CDR3 reads TGTGCCAGCAGCACTCAGGGAGAACACACTGAAGCTTTCTTT.

The chain carries TRBV25-1 and TRBJ1-3; no firm D call. The germline CDR1 and CDR2 sequences are MGHDK and SYGVNS. V dropped 6 bases and J dropped 3 bases, with 6 bases sitting between them. There are 12 residues in the CDR3. CDR3 sequence (DNA): TGTGCCAGCAGCGTAGTTGGAAACACCATATATTTT. The encoded protein is CASSVVGNTIYF.

In this sample, this clonotype turned up a few times. The chain has TRBV5-1 and TRBJ1-2, with D maybe TRBD1 (6 bases). CDR1 is SGHRS and CDR2 is YFSETQ in the germline V gene. V dropped 3 bases and J dropped 4 bases, with 13 bases sitting between them. The length of the CDR3 is 14 residues. The CDR3 sequence: CASSWAGGGYGYTF. In nucleotides, the CDR3 is TGCGCCAGCAGCTGGGCCGGGGGCGGCTATGGCTACACCTTC.